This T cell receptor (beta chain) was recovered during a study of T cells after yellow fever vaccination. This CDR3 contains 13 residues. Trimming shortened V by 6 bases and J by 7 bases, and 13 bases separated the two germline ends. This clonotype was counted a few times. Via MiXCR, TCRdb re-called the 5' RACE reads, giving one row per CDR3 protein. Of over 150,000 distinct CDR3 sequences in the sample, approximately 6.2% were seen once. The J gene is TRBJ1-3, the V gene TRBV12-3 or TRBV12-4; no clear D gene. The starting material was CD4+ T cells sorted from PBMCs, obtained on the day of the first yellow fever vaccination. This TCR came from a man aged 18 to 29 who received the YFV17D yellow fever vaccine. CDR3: CASSVSGGNTIYF. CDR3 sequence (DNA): TGTGCCAGCAGCGTCAGCGGCGGTAACACCATATATTTT.